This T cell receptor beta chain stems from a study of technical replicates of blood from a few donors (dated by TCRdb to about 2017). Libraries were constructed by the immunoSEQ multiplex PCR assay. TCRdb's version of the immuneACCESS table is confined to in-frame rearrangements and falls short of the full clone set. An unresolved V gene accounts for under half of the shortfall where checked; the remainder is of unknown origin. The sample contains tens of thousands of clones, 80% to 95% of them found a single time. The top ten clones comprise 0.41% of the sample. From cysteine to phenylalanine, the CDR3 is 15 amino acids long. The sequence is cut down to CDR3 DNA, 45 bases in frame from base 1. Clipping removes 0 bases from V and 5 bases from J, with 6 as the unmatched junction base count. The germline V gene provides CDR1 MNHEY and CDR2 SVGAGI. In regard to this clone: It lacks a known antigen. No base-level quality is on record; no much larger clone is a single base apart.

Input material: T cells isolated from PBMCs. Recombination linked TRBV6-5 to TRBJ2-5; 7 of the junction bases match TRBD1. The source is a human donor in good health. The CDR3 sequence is CASSYSTGLGETQYF. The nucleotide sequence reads TGTGCCAGCAGTTACTCGACAGGGTTAGGGGAGACCCAGTACTTC.